This T cell receptor beta chain was sequenced for a study of T cell responses to AZD1222 COVID-19 vaccine. At the level of the study: Second-dose groups at about 4 or about 12 weeks were pooled.

General study findings and limits: Repertoires were sampled only after the peak T cell response. The study found Spike-specific TCR breadth and depth rose after two AZD1222 doses. Among vaccine-associated CD4 TCRs, coverage spanned spike, with dominance at 160-218 and 743-854.

Remarks on this clone: Its antigen is still unknown.

TCRdb's copy holds only in-frame clones and misses some; the assay was immunoSEQ multiplex PCR. The data contain about 92,000 clones, approximately 90% of them seen just once; the ten biggest clones take up about 2.9%. Trimming cost V 1 base and J 0 bases, with 7 bases left between them. The length of the CDR3 is 15 residues. Germline V gives CDR1 SGHAT, CDR2 FQNNGV. The clonotype originates from an adult in good health. The sequenced sample was peripheral blood, obtained on day 0 of AZD1222 vaccination. The V gene is TRBV11-2, the J gene TRBJ1-3; D remains ambiguous. The CDR3 loop reads CASSLGWNSGNTIYF. The CDR3 DNA reads as TGTGCCAGCAGCTTAGGGTGGAACTCTGGAAACACCATATATTTT. The full variable domain, with the rest looked up from reference TRBV11-2 and TRBJ1-3, is EAGVAQSPRYKIIEKRQSVAFWCNPISGHATLYWYQQILGQGPKLLIQFQNNGVVDDSQLPKDRFSAERLKGVDSTLKIQPAKLEDSAVYLCASSLGWNSGNTIYFGEGSWLTVV.